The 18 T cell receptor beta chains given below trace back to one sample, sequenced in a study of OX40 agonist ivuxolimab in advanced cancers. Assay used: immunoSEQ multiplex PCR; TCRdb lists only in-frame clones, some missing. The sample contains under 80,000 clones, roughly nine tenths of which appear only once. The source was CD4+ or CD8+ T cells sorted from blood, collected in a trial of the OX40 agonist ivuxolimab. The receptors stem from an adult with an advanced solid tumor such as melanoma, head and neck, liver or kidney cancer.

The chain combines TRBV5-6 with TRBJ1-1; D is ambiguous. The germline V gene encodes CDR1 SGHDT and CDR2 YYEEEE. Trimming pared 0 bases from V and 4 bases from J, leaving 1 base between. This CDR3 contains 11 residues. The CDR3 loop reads CASSLGTEAFF. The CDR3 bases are TGTGCCAGCAGCTTGGGCACTGAAGCTTTCTTT.

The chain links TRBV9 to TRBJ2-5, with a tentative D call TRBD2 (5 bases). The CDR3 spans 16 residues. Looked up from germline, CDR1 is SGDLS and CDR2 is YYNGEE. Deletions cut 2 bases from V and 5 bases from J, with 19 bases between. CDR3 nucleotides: TGTGCCAGCAGCGTCCAACACGGGGATAATTTTGAGACCCAGTACTTC. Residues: CASSVQHGDNFETQYF.

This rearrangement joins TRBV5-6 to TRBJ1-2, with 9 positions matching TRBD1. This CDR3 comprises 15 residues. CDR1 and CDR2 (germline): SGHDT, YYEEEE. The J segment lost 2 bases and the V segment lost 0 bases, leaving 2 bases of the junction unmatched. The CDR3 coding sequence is TGTGCCAGCAGCTTGGGGGACAGGGAGAACTATGGCTACACCTTC. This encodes CASSLGDRENYGYTF.

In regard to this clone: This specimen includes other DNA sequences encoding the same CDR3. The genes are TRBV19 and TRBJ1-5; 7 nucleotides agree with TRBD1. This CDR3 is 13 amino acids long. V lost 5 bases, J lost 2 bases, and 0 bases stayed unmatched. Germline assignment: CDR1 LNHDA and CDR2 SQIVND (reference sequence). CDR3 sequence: CASSGTGNQPQHF. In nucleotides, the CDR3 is TGTGCCAGTAGTGGGACAGGCAATCAGCCCCAGCATTTT.

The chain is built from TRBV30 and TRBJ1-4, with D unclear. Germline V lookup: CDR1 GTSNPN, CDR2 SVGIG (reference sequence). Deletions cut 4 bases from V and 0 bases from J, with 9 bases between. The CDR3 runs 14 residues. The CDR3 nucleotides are TGTGCCTGGAAACATCATGCAACTAATGAAAAACTGTTTTTT. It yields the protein CAWKHHATNEKLFF.

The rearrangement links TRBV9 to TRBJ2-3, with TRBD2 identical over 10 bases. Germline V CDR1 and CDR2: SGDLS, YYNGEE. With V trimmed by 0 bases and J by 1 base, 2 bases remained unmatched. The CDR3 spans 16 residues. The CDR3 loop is CASSVGLAGGTDTQYF. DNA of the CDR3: TGTGCCAGCAGCGTAGGCCTAGCGGGGGGCACAGATACGCAGTATTTT.

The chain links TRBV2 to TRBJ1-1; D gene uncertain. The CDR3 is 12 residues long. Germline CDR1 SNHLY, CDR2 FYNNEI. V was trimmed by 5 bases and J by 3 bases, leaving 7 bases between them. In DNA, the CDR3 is TGTGCCAGCAGTCAACAGTACACTGAAGCTTTCTTT. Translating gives CASSQQYTEAFF. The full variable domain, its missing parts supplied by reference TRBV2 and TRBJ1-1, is EPEVTQTPSHQVTQMGQEVILRCVPISNHLYFYWYRQILGQKVEFLVSFYNNEISEKSEIFDDQFSVERPDGSNFTLKIRSTKLEDSAMYFCASSQQYTEAFFGQGTRLTVV.

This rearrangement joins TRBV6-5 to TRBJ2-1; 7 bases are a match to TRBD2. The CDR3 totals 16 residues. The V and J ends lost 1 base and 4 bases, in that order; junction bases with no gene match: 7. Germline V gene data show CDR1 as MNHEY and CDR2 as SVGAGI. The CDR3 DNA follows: TGTGCCAGCAGTTACTTAGGGCCTAGCGGTTACAATGAGCAGTTCTTC. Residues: CASSYLGPSGYNEQFF.

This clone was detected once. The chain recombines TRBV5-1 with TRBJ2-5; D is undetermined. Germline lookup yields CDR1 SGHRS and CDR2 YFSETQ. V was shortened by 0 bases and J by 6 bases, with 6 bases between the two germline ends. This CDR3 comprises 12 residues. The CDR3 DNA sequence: TGCGCCAGCAGCTTGGATAGCCAGACCCAGTACTTC. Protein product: CASSLDSQTQYF. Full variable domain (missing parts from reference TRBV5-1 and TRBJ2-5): KAGVTQTPRYLIKTRGQQVTLSCSPISGHRSVSWYQQTPGQGLQFLFEYFSETQRNKGNFPGRFSGRQFSNSRSEMNVSTLELGDSALYLCASSLDSQTQYFGPGTRLLVL.

The CDR3: CASSQDSYEQYF. CDR3 in DNA: TGTGCCAGCAGCCAAGACTCCTACGAGCAGTACTTC. V is TRBV14 and J is TRBJ2-7; D uncertain. CDR1 is SGHDN, CDR2 FVKESK, per germline. Trimming left V 0 bases short and J 0 bases short, with 0 bases between. This CDR3 spans 12 amino acids.

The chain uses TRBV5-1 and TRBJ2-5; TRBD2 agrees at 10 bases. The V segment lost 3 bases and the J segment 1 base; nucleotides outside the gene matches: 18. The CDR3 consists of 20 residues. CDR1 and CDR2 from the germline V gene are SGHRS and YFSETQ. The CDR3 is CASSSTFYTSGKASQETQYF. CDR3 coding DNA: TGCGCCAGCAGCTCCACCTTCTATACTAGCGGGAAGGCCTCCCAAGAGACCCAGTACTTC.

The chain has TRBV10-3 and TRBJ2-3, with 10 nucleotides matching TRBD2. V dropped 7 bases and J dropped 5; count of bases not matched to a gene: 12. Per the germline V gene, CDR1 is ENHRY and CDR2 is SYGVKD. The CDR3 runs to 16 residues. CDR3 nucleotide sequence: TGTGCCATCACTCCAGGTAGCGGGGGGTCCTTAGATACGCAGTATTTT. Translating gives CAITPGSGGSLDTQYF.

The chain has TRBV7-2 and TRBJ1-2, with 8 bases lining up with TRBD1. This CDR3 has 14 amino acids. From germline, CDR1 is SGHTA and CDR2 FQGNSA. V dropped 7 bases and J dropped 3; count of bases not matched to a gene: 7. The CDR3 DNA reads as TGTGCCAGCACCCAGGGGGCCGGGGACTATGGCTACACCTTC. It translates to CASTQGAGDYGYTF.

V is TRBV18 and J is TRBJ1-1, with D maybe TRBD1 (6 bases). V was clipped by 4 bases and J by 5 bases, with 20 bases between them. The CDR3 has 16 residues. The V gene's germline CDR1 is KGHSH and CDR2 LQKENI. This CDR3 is CASSLSSQGRSTEAFF. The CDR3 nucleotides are TGTGCCAGCTCACTTTCTTCACAGGGTCGATCGACTGAAGCTTTCTTT.

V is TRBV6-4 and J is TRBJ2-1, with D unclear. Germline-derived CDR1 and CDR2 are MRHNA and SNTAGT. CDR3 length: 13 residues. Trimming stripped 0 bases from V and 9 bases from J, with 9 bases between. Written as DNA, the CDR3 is TGTGCCAGCAGTGACTCGACTCTAGGTGAGCAGTTCTTC. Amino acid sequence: CASSDSTLGEQFF.

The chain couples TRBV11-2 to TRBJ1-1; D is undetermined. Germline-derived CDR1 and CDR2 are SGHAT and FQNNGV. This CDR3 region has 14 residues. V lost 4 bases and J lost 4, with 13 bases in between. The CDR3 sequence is CASSYRVPGTEAFF. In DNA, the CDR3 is TGTGCCAGCAGCTATAGGGTTCCCGGCACTGAAGCTTTCTTT.

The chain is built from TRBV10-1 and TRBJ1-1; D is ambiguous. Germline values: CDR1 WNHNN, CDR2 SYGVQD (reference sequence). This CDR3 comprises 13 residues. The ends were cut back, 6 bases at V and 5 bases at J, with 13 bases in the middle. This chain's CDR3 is CASRGVEGTEAFF. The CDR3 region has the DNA TGCGCCAGCAGGGGAGTTGAGGGAACTGAAGCTTTCTTT.

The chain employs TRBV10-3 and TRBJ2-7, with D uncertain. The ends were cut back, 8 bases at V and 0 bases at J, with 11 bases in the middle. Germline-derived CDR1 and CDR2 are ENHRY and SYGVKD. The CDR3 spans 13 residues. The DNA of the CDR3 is TGTGCCATCGCAGTTCTCGACTCCTACGAGCAGTACTTC. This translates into CAIAVLDSYEQYF.